The 16 T cell receptor beta chains in this list originate from one sample, sequenced in a study of cytomegalovirus exposure and HLA in healthy donors. It was with 60 Vbeta and 13 Jbeta primers that the PCR ran. Sequencing was performed with immunoSEQ multiplex PCR; in TCRdb, only in-frame clones are kept and a portion is missing. The sample yields 85,000 to 100,000 clones, 55% to 65% seen once. The sequenced material came from PBMCs. These receptors all come from a human donor in good health.

The CDR3 DNA sequence: TGTGCCAGCAGCTTAGTTGGGGGGGCCGAGCAGTTCTTC. As protein: CASSLVGGAEQFF. The rearrangement uses TRBV11-3 and TRBJ2-1, with a weak D call TRBD2 (7 bases). This CDR3 has 13 amino acids. The V gene's germline CDR1 is SGHNT and CDR2 YENEEA. Trimming cost V 1 base and J 10 bases, with 11 bases left between them.

The chain employs TRBV7-3 and TRBJ2-1; 10 bases fit TRBD2. This CDR3 contains 15 residues. V was pared by 0 bases and J by 4 bases, with 0 bases of the junction left unmatched. The germline CDR1 and CDR2 sequences are SGHTA and FQGTGA. The CDR3 loop reads CASSLTAGGYNEQFF. The CDR3 DNA sequence: TGTGCCAGCAGCTTAACAGCGGGGGGGTACAATGAGCAGTTCTTC.

V is TRBV19 and J is TRBJ2-3; unclear D gene. The CDR3 has 13 residues. CDR1 is LNHDA and CDR2 is SQIVND in the germline V gene (reference sequence). Trimming removed 6 bases from V and 1 base from J, with 8 bases in between. The CDR3 DNA reads TGTGCCAGTAGCCCCCAGGGCACAGATACGCAGTATTTT. Amino acid sequence: CASSPQGTDTQYF.

As for this clone: Its ends do not fully match the called genes, so a read error is possible. The CDR3 DNA reads TGTGCTAGCAGCTTAGATCGGGGTGGCATTCAGTACTTC. Translating it yields CASSLDRGGIQYF. The chain is built from TRBV7-7 and TRBJ2-4; tentative D call: TRBD2 (5 bases). The CDR3 totals 13 residues. CDR1 and CDR2 from the germline V gene are SSHAT and FNYEAQ (reference sequence).

V usage is TRBV5-1 and J usage is TRBJ2-5; TRBD1 agrees at 7 bases. V lost 6 bases and J lost 4; bases outside the gene matches: 15. CDR3 length equals 16 residues. Germline CDR1 reads SGHRS; CDR2 reads YFSETQ. For the CDR3, the DNA is TGCGCCAGCAAGGAAACAACAGGGGTGGGTATAGAGACCCAGTACTTC. Translation: CASKETTGVGIETQYF.

The chain carries TRBV7-2 and TRBJ1-1; D remains ambiguous. Trimming left V 1 base short and J 4 bases short, with 13 bases between. The CDR3 totals 15 residues. Germline loops: CDR1 SGHTA, CDR2 FQGNSA. In nucleotides, the CDR3 is TGTGCCAGCAGCTTAGATGACCTTTCGGGCACTGAAGCTTTCTTT. Amino acids: CASSLDDLSGTEAFF.

The rearrangement links TRBV5-4 to TRBJ2-1; TRBD1 might be the D (6 bases). CDR3 length: 16 amino acids. Germline V gene data show CDR1 as SGHNT and CDR2 as YYREEE (reference sequence). Trimming cost V 3 bases and J 0 bases, with 13 bases left between them. The DNA of the CDR3 is TGTGCCAGCAGCTCCGGGAAACAGGGCTCCTACAATGAGCAGTTCTTC. Translated, it gives CASSSGKQGSYNEQFF. Filled out from reference TRBV5-4 and TRBJ2-1, the complete variable domain reads ETGVTQSPTHLIKTRGQQVTLRCSSQSGHNTVSWYQQALGQGPQFIFQYYREEENGRGNFPPRFSGLQFPNYSSELNVNALELDDSALYLCASSSGKQGSYNEQFFGPGTRLTVL.

A few counts support this clone. The rearrangement joins TRBV4-1 to TRBJ1-2; D ambiguous. From germline, CDR1 is MGHRA and CDR2 YSYEKL. The CDR3 has 13 residues. V gave up 0 bases and J gave up 8 bases, with 10 bases separating them. This chain's CDR3 is CASSQDAVFGYTF. CDR3 nucleotides: TGCGCCAGCAGCCAAGACGCGGTGTTCGGCTACACCTTC.

For the CDR3, the DNA is TGTGCCAGCAGCCAAGATCTCCCAGCGGGGGGGCCAACCGGGGAGCTGTTTTTT. It specifies CASSQDLPAGGPTGELFF. The rearrangement uses TRBV14 and TRBJ2-2; 10 bases fit TRBD2. CDR3 length: 18 residues. Unmatched junction bases numbered 9, after V lost 0 bases and J lost 5 bases. The germline V gene has CDR1 SGHDN and CDR2 FVKESK.

The chain employs TRBV18 and TRBJ1-2, with a possible D match to TRBD1 (5 bases). The CDR3 has 14 amino acids. Trimming removed 1 base from V and 8 bases from J, with 14 bases in between. Germline V gene sequence: CDR1 KGHSH, CDR2 LQKENI. The CDR3 spells CASSPRLGVEGYTF. CDR3 nucleotide sequence: TGTGCCAGCTCACCACGGCTAGGGGTGGAGGGCTACACCTTC.

This chain uses TRBV15 with TRBJ2-1, with TRBD2 matching over 8 bases. Germline values: CDR1 LNHNV, CDR2 YYDKDF (reference sequence). This CDR3 has 16 residues. Trimming removed 0 bases from V and 4 bases from J; junction bases left unmatched: 5. The CDR3 DNA follows: TGTGCCACCAGCAGAGATAATCGGGGGGGGTACAATGAGCAGTTCTTC. This translates into CATSRDNRGGYNEQFF.

The rearrangement uses TRBV5-5 and TRBJ2-5, with a tentative D call TRBD2 (5 bases). Trimming took off 1 base at V and 2 bases at J, with 9 bases between the two ends. The CDR3 has 14 amino acids. The germline V gene encodes CDR1 SGHKS and CDR2 YYEKEE (reference sequence). The CDR3 loop reads CASSLFGGQETQYF. For the CDR3, the DNA is TGTGCCAGCAGCTTGTTTGGCGGGCAAGAGACCCAGTACTTC.

This clone was seen a handful of times. Other DNA sequences in the sample encode the same CDR3. V usage is TRBV2 and J usage is TRBJ1-5; D is perhaps TRBD1 (6 bases). The CDR3 is 14 residues long. V was shortened by 5 bases and J by 3 bases, with 11 bases between the two germline ends. Germline lookup yields CDR1 SNHLY and CDR2 FYNNEI. Written as DNA, the CDR3 is TGTGCCAGCAGTCGACAGGTATCCAATCAGCCCCAGCATTTT. This translates into CASSRQVSNQPQHF.

This clone turned up a few times. The rearrangement links TRBV6-9 to TRBJ2-1; 10 nucleotides align to TRBD2. Germline V CDR1 and CDR2: MNHGY, SVAAGI. The junction had 4 bases not matched to a gene; V was cut back by 4 bases and J by 1 base. The CDR3 is 16 residues long. This CDR3 reads CASSSRTSGSYNEQFF. The CDR3 DNA reads TGTGCCAGCAGTTCTCGGACTAGCGGATCCTACAATGAGCAGTTCTTC.

This rearrangement joins TRBV18 to TRBJ1-1, with 9 positions matching TRBD1. Germline loops: CDR1 KGHSH, CDR2 LQKENI. The CDR3 loop spans 16 amino acids. V gave up 4 bases and J gave up 0 bases; unmatched junction bases: 6. CDR3 protein: CASSLGQGRVNTEAFF. The CDR3 DNA is TGTGCCAGCTCACTCGGACAGGGGAGGGTGAACACTGAAGCTTTCTTT.

The V gene is TRBV11-3, the J gene TRBJ2-1; 7 bases line up with TRBD2. This CDR3 is built from 14 residues. Looked up from germline, CDR1 is SGHNT and CDR2 is YENEEA. The V and J ends lost 6 bases and 9 bases, in that order; junction bases with no gene match: 11. Here the CDR3 DNA reads TGTGCCAGCAGTCGGACTAGTTTGGTGGGTGAGCAGTTCTTC. Residues: CASSRTSLVGEQFF. The entire variable domain, with the rest obtained from reference TRBV11-3 and TRBJ2-1, is as follows: EAGVVQSPRYKIIEKKQPVAFWCNPISGHNTLYWYLQNLGQGPELLIRYENEEAVDDSQLPKDRFSAERLKGVDSTLKIQPAELGDSAVYLCASSRTSLVGEQFFGPGTRLTVL.